This is a list of T cell receptor beta chains from one sample in a study of CD4 T cells in relation to SARS-CoV-2 and coronaviruses. Assay: immunoSEQ multiplex PCR; the TCRdb copy retains only in-frame clones and omits some. This table has around 54,000 clones, about 90% appearing once. Sequenced: naive CD4+ T cells from PBMCs. Receptors were obtained from an adult with COVID-19. CDR3s include the opening cysteine and the closing phenylalanine or tryptophan. Each record gives: clone size, D gene, V gene, J gene, CDR3 protein, CDR3 DNA. A D gene is named only where the DNA matches it firmly. Some rows have no size entry. The others give once, few or many, or a class for an expanded clone.

size: -; D: -; V: TRBV6-2/TRBV6-3; J: TRBJ1-5; CDR3: CASSYSKLRQVNQPQHF; DNA: TGTGCCAGCAGTTACTCGAAGCTGAGACAGGTCAATCAGCCCCAGCATTTT
size: -; D: -; V: TRBV7-2; J: TRBJ1-2; CDR3: CASSLNWNNYGYTF; DNA: TGTGCCAGCAGCTTAAATTGGAATAACTATGGCTACACCTTC
size: -; D: -; V: TRBV5-1; J: TRBJ2-3; CDR3: CASSLGDDTQYF; DNA: TGCGCCAGCAGCTTGGGGGATGATACGCAGTATTTT
size: -; D: -; V: TRBV6-2/TRBV6-3; J: TRBJ2-5; CDR3: CASSYPPTTSTQYF; DNA: TGTGCCAGCAGTTACCCCCCGACTACTTCGACCCAGTACTTC
size: -; D: TRBD2; V: TRBV28; J: TRBJ2-7; CDR3: CASSSGGYVDEQYF; DNA: TGTGCCAGCAGTTCGGGGGGTTACGTCGACGAGCAGTACTTC
size: -; D: -; V: TRBV24-1; J: TRBJ2-1; CDR3: CATSDPQAYNEQFF; DNA: TGTGCCACCAGTGACCCTCAGGCGTACAATGAGCAGTTCTTC
size: -; D: TRBD1; V: TRBV2; J: TRBJ2-3; CDR3: CASRRQQGVTDTQYF; DNA: TGTGCCAGCAGGAGACAACAGGGGGTCACAGATACGCAGTATTTT
size: -; D: TRBD2; V: TRBV2; J: TRBJ2-1; CDR3: CASRDGTSGSLGEQFF; DNA: TGTGCCAGCAGAGACGGGACTAGCGGGAGTCTGGGAGAGCAGTTCTTC
size: once; D: -; V: TRBV2; J: TRBJ2-2; CDR3: CASSPPGQRRGELFF; DNA: TGTGCCAGCAGTCCACCGGGACAACGACGCGGGGAGCTGTTTTTT
size: -; D: -; V: TRBV14; J: TRBJ2-7; CDR3: CASMDWSYEQYF; DNA: TGTGCCAGCATGGACTGGAGCTACGAGCAGTACTTC
size: -; D: -; V: TRBV9; J: TRBJ2-1; CDR3: CASTAQGGTYNEQFF; DNA: TGTGCCAGCACCGCCCAGGGGGGGACCTACAATGAGCAGTTCTTC
size: once; D: TRBD2; V: TRBV10-3; J: TRBJ2-3; CDR3: CAIISGEGTDTQYF; DNA: TGTGCCATCATTTCGGGGGAGGGAACAGATACGCAGTATTTT
size: -; D: -; V: TRBV2; J: TRBJ2-3; CDR3: CASRQGDTQYF; DNA: TGTGCCAGCAGGCAGGGGGATACGCAGTATTTT
size: -; D: -; V: TRBV11-2; J: TRBJ1-6; CDR3: CASSFPNSPLHF; DNA: TGTGCCAGCAGCTTCCCCAATTCACCCCTCCACTTT
size: -; D: TRBD2; V: TRBV10-3; J: TRBJ2-2; CDR3: CASSGGNTGELFF; DNA: TGTGCCAGTAGCGGGGGGAACACCGGGGAGCTGTTTTTT
size: -; D: -; V: TRBV18; J: TRBJ1-1; CDR3: CASSLDRNTEAFF; DNA: TGTGCCAGCTCTCTAGACAGGAACACTGAAGCTTTCTTT
size: -; D: TRBD2; V: TRBV7-9; J: TRBJ2-5; CDR3: CASSPGLTGGPETQYF; DNA: TGTGCCAGCAGCCCCGGTCTAACGGGAGGGCCCGAGACCCAGTACTTC
size: -; D: -; V: TRBV4-3; J: TRBJ2-7; CDR3: CASSQDSRGRYEQYF; DNA: TGCGCCAGCAGCCAAGATAGCAGGGGAAGGTACGAGCAGTACTTC
size: -; D: TRBD2; V: TRBV27; J: TRBJ2-1; CDR3: CASSSTSAFSYNEQFF; DNA: TGTGCCAGCAGTTCGACTAGCGCCTTTTCCTACAATGAGCAGTTCTTC
size: -; D: TRBD1; V: TRBV18; J: TRBJ2-2; CDR3: CASSPRGQGRGGELFF; DNA: TGTGCCAGCTCACCACGCGGACAGGGACGAGGCGGGGAGCTGTTTTTT
size: -; D: -; V: TRBV20-1; J: TRBJ2-1; CDR3: CSAYYHEQFF; DNA: TGCAGTGCTTATTACCATGAGCAGTTCTTC
size: -; D: -; V: TRBV7-2; J: TRBJ2-7; CDR3: CASSLVWYYEQYF; DNA: TGTGCCAGCAGCTTAGTTTGGTACTACGAGCAGTACTTC
size: -; D: -; V: TRBV2; J: TRBJ1-2; CDR3: CASSEQGGYGYTF; DNA: TGTGCCAGCAGTGAACAGGGAGGCTATGGCTACACCTTC
size: -; D: -; V: TRBV5-1; J: TRBJ2-3; CDR3: CASSLDPPADTQYF; DNA: TGCGCCAGCAGCTTGGACCCTCCCGCAGATACGCAGTATTTT
size: -; D: TRBD1; V: TRBV24-1; J: TRBJ1-1; CDR3: CATSDAGGTEAFF; DNA: TGTGCCACCAGTGATGCAGGGGGAACTGAAGCTTTCTTT
size: -; D: TRBD2; V: TRBV4-1; J: TRBJ2-1; CDR3: CASSQDRGLAGVSGEQFF; DNA: TGCGCCAGCAGCCAAGATAGGGGACTAGCGGGAGTTTCGGGTGAGCAGTTCTTC
size: -; D: TRBD2; V: TRBV9; J: TRBJ2-3; CDR3: CASSFTPTSGTTDTQYF; DNA: TGTGCCAGCAGCTTTACCCCCACTAGCGGGACCACAGATACGCAGTATTTT
size: -; D: -; V: TRBV7-2; J: TRBJ1-1; CDR3: CASSRDVTEAFF; DNA: TGTGCCAGCAGTCGGGACGTAACTGAAGCTTTCTTT
size: -; D: -; V: TRBV6-5; J: TRBJ2-3; CDR3: CASSRGSTDTQYF; DNA: TGTGCCAGCAGCCGCGGCAGCACAGATACGCAGTATTTT
size: -; D: -; V: TRBV7-2; J: TRBJ2-3; CDR3: CASSLVGEVDTQYF; DNA: TGTGCCAGCAGCTTAGTGGGAGAGGTTGATACGCAGTATTTT
size: -; D: -; V: TRBV9; J: TRBJ2-6; CDR3: CASSVGYHGSGANVLTF; DNA: TGTGCCAGCAGCGTAGGTTATCATGGCTCTGGGGCCAACGTCCTGACTTTC
size: -; D: -; V: TRBV7-3; J: TRBJ2-3; CDR3: CASSLMGWAGSGTDTQYF; DNA: TGTGCCAGCAGCCTAATGGGTTGGGCGGGTAGCGGCACAGATACGCAGTATTTT
size: -; D: TRBD1; V: TRBV28; J: TRBJ1-5; CDR3: CASSLLGQGWQPQHF; DNA: TGTGCCAGCAGTTTACTGGGACAGGGGTGGCAGCCCCAGCATTTT
size: -; D: -; V: TRBV6-5; J: TRBJ2-3; CDR3: CASRTSGSTDTQYF; DNA: TGTGCCAGCAGAACAAGCGGGAGCACAGATACGCAGTATTTT
size: -; D: -; V: TRBV10-3; J: TRBJ2-5; CDR3: CATAGGQETQYF; DNA: TGTGCCACGGCGGGCGGCCAAGAGACCCAGTACTTC
size: -; D: TRBD1; V: TRBV6-5; J: TRBJ2-1; CDR3: CASRETGGGLNEQFF; DNA: TGTGCCAGCAGGGAGACAGGGGGCGGGTTAAATGAGCAGTTCTTC
size: -; D: TRBD2; V: TRBV30; J: TRBJ2-3; CDR3: CAWSLAGAADADTQYF; DNA: TGTGCCTGGAGCCTAGCGGGAGCGGCTGATGCAGATACGCAGTATTTT
size: -; D: TRBD2; V: TRBV14; J: TRBJ2-1; CDR3: CASSPVPSGRSEQFF; DNA: TGTGCCAGCAGCCCCGTGCCTAGCGGGAGAAGTGAGCAGTTCTTC
size: once; D: -; V: TRBV5-4; J: TRBJ1-2; CDR3: CASSLGQKYGYTF; DNA: TGTGCCAGCAGCTTGGGACAGAAATATGGCTACACCTTC
size: -; D: TRBD1; V: TRBV14; J: TRBJ1-2; CDR3: CASSPGQGTYGYTF; DNA: TGTGCCAGCAGCCCGGGACAGGGGACCTATGGCTACACCTTC
size: -; D: TRBD2; V: TRBV15; J: TRBJ2-1; CDR3: CATSRAGGRRYNEQFF; DNA: TGTGCCACCAGCAGAGCGGGCGGGAGACGCTACAATGAGCAGTTCTTC
size: -; D: TRBD2; V: TRBV18; J: TRBJ2-1; CDR3: CASSISGSYNEQFF; DNA: TGTGCCAGCTCTATAAGCGGGAGCTACAATGAGCAGTTCTTC
size: -; D: -; V: TRBV12-3/TRBV12-4; J: TRBJ2-1; CDR3: CASSFRQYNEQFF; DNA: TGTGCCAGCAGTTTTAGACAGTACAATGAGCAGTTCTTC
size: -; D: TRBD1; V: TRBV20-1; J: TRBJ2-7; CDR3: CSASPGQGMPDEQYF; DNA: TGCAGTGCTAGTCCGGGACAGGGGATGCCGGACGAGCAGTACTTC
size: -; D: -; V: TRBV5-1; J: TRBJ2-5; CDR3: CASSLVAGDEETQYF; DNA: TGCGCCAGCAGCTTGGTAGCAGGGGATGAAGAGACCCAGTACTTC
size: -; D: -; V: TRBV6-5; J: TRBJ1-1; CDR3: CASSYGGGNTEAFF; DNA: TGTGCCAGCAGTTACGGGGGTGGGAACACTGAAGCTTTCTTT
size: -; D: -; V: TRBV10-2; J: TRBJ2-7; CDR3: CASSASSYEQYF; DNA: TGCGCCAGCAGTGCGAGCTCCTACGAGCAGTACTTC
size: -; D: -; V: TRBV2; J: TRBJ1-6; CDR3: CASSEVVGSWSPLHF; DNA: TGTGCCAGCAGTGAAGTTGTAGGGAGTTGGTCACCCCTCCACTTT
size: -; D: TRBD1; V: TRBV7-2; J: TRBJ2-5; CDR3: CASSTNRGRPETQYF; DNA: TGTGCCAGCAGCACGAACAGGGGGCGCCCAGAGACCCAGTACTTC
size: -; D: -; V: TRBV24-1; J: TRBJ2-7; CDR3: CATSASGAQESYEQYF; DNA: TGTGCCACCAGTGCCTCAGGTGCGCAAGAGTCCTACGAGCAGTACTTC
size: -; D: -; V: TRBV7-2; J: TRBJ1-1; CDR3: CASRLTVNTEAFF; DNA: TGTGCCAGCAGACTTACTGTGAACACTGAAGCTTTCTTT
size: -; D: -; V: TRBV5-4; J: TRBJ2-5; CDR3: CASSLGQQETQYF; DNA: TGTGCCAGCAGCTTGGGACAACAAGAGACCCAGTACTTC
size: -; D: TRBD2; V: TRBV7-2; J: TRBJ2-7; CDR3: CASSLDGRDLAGGSYEQYF; DNA: TGTGCCAGCAGCTTAGATGGTCGGGATCTAGCGGGAGGATCCTACGAGCAGTACTTC
size: -; D: -; V: TRBV2; J: TRBJ1-6; CDR3: CASSVRGTADNSPLHF; DNA: TGTGCCAGCAGTGTAAGAGGGACCGCAGATAATTCACCCCTCCACTTT
size: -; D: TRBD1; V: TRBV2; J: TRBJ1-6; CDR3: CASLIQGALDNSPLHF; DNA: TGTGCCAGCCTCATACAGGGGGCGCTCGATAATTCACCCCTCCACTTT
size: -; D: TRBD1; V: TRBV7-9; J: TRBJ1-1; CDR3: CASSLDRATEAFF; DNA: TGTGCCAGCAGCCTAGACAGGGCCACTGAAGCTTTCTTT
size: -; D: TRBD2; V: TRBV27; J: TRBJ2-7; CDR3: CASKGLAGGFAYEQYF; DNA: TGTGCCAGCAAGGGGTTAGCGGGAGGGTTTGCCTACGAGCAGTACTTC
size: -; D: -; V: TRBV5-4; J: TRBJ1-5; CDR3: CASSLEAVLPQHF; DNA: TGTGCCAGCAGCTTGGAGGCTGTATTGCCCCAGCATTTT